This paragraph covers one TCR beta chain sequence. This sample was included in a study of shared clonotypes between healthy human individuals. The repertoire was sequenced with immunoSEQ multiplex PCR; TCRdb's copy has only in-frame clones and lacks some. The table records about 1,500,000 clones, roughly 96% of them present only once. The source is a man aged 25 to 40 in good health. Sequencing was performed on naive CD4+ T cells sorted from blood. The subset is: CD45RA+ positively selected.

CDR3 coding DNA: TGTGCCAGCAGTTACTCCACCATTACCAATGAGCAGTTCTTC. This gives the protein CASSYSTITNEQFF. This sequence joins TRBV6-5 and TRBJ2-1; D is undetermined. From germline, CDR1 is MNHEY and CDR2 SVGAGI. V was pared by 0 bases and J by 6 bases, with 9 bases between. The CDR3 has 14 amino acids.